These 25 T cell receptor beta chains came from one sample sequenced in a study of T-cell reconstitution after alpha-beta-depleted transplantation in children. Unique molecular identifiers were used in preparing the TCRbeta library. TCRdb itself ran the PCR reads through MiXCR, one entry per CDR3 protein. The sample has 640,000 or so distinct CDR3 sequences; 16% are singletons. The sample consisted of PBMCs from the stem cell graft donor, taken from the stem cell graft. The receptors derive from a human donor who donated a stem cell graft to a child with acute myeloid leukemia.

A word on this clonotype: One end of the junction varies from germline; a read error may be responsible. This sequence joins TRBV7-2 and TRBJ2-7; D possibly matches TRBD1 or TRBD2 (5 bases each). The CDR3 has 15 residues. CDR1 is SGHTA and CDR2 is FQGNSA in the germline V gene. CDR3 residues: CASSPRMGDSVERYF. The CDR3 DNA follows: TGTGCCAGCAGCCCCCGGATGGGGGATAGCGTCGAGCGGTACTTC. Looking up the rest from reference TRBV7-2 and TRBJ2-7 gives the full variable domain: GAGVSQSPSNKVTEKGKDVELRCDPISGHTALYWYRQSLGQGLEFLIYFQGNSAPDKSGLPSDRFSAERTGGSVSTLTIQRTQQEDSAVYLCASSPRMGDSVERYFGPGTRLTVT.

The rearrangement uses TRBV28 and TRBJ1-2; D gene ambiguous. The CDR3 length is 13 residues. The V end lost 3 bases, the J end lost 4 bases, and 9 bases lay between the germline ends. Germline V gene sequence: CDR1 MDHEN, CDR2 SYDVKM. The CDR3 sequence is CASSLKQSYGYTF. The CDR3 DNA is TGTGCCAGCAGTTTGAAACAGAGCTATGGCTACACCTTC.

The V and J genes are TRBV25-1 and TRBJ1-2; TRBD1 agrees at 8 bases. CDR1 is MGHDK and CDR2 is SYGVNS in the germline V gene. This CDR3 region has 12 residues. V dropped 9 bases and J dropped 6; count of bases not matched to a gene: 6. DNA of the CDR3: TGTGCCAGTTGGACAGGGACTAATGGCTACACCTTC. This encodes CASWTGTNGYTF.

This chain connects TRBV28 to TRBJ2-2; D is perhaps TRBD2 (5 bases). Germline V gene lookup returns CDR1 MDHEN and CDR2 SYDVKM. V dropped 7 bases and J dropped 6 bases, with 12 bases sitting between them. This CDR3 spans 13 amino acids. CDR3 residues: CASTRGGAGELFF. The CDR3 region has the DNA TGTGCCAGCACTCGGGGTGGGGCCGGGGAGCTGTTTTTT.

This clonotype was detected ten times or more. The chain recombines TRBV5-1 with TRBJ2-1; D might be TRBD1 (6 bases). V shed 0 bases and J shed 1 base, with 11 bases lying between them. CDR3 length: 16 amino acids. CDR1 and CDR2 (germline): SGHRS, YFSETQ. As DNA, the CDR3 is TGCGCCAGCAGCTTGGCAGGGGACGCTTCCTACAATGAGCAGTTCTTC. It specifies CASSLAGDASYNEQFF. Drawing the rest from reference TRBV5-1 and TRBJ2-1, the complete variable domain is KAGVTQTPRYLIKTRGQQVTLSCSPISGHRSVSWYQQTPGQGLQFLFEYFSETQRNKGNFPGRFSGRQFSNSRSEMNVSTLELGDSALYLCASSLAGDASYNEQFFGPGTRLTVL.

CDR3 nucleotides: TGCGCCAGCAGCCAAGACGGGGGGAAATCCTACAATGAGCAGTTCTTC. This encodes CASSQDGGKSYNEQFF. This rearrangement joins TRBV4-1 to TRBJ2-1, with 7 bases identical to TRBD2. CDR3 length: 16 amino acids. The V and J ends lost 0 bases and 1 base, in that order; junction bases with no gene match: 3. Germline assignment: CDR1 MGHRA and CDR2 YSYEKL.

The V call is TRBV7-2, the J call TRBJ1-6; D possibly corresponds to TRBD1 (5 bases). V was cut by 4 bases and J by 7 bases, with 14 bases left in between. The CDR3 loop spans 15 amino acids. Germline-derived CDR1 and CDR2 are SGHTA and FQGNSA. This CDR3 reads CASSSQGRGNSPLHF. As DNA, the CDR3 is TGTGCCAGCAGCTCCCAGGGCAGAGGGAATTCACCCCTCCACTTT.

The chain is built from TRBV27 and TRBJ1-3, with D unresolved. The V end was cut by 4 bases, the J end by 0 bases, with 7 bases between. The CDR3 covers 14 residues. From germline, CDR1 is MNHEY and CDR2 SMNVEV (reference sequence). Written as DNA, the CDR3 is TGTGCCAGCAGTTCCGCCGGCTCTGGAAACACCATATATTTT. Its protein product is CASSSAGSGNTIYF.

This clonotype was recorded many times. V is TRBV12-3 or TRBV12-4 and J is TRBJ2-3; the D gene is possibly TRBD2 (6 bases). Trimming took off 2 bases at V and 3 bases at J, with 21 bases between the two ends. The length of the CDR3 is 18 residues. The CDR3, as DNA: TGTGCCAGCAGTTTACAAGGGCGTCTAGCGTGGCAGACAGATACGCAGTATTTT. It encodes CASSLQGRLAWQTDTQYF.

This clonotype was detected ten times or more. The chain recombines TRBV15 with TRBJ1-6; D remains unclear. Deletions cut 0 bases from V and 10 bases from J, with 7 bases between. This CDR3 has 13 residues. Germline lookup yields CDR1 LNHNV and CDR2 YYDKDF (reference sequence). The CDR3: CATSRDRSSPLHF. The CDR3 DNA follows: TGTGCCACCAGCAGAGACAGGTCATCACCCCTCCACTTT. Full variable domain (missing parts from reference TRBV15 and TRBJ1-6): DAMVIQNPRYQVTQFGKPVTLSCSQTLNHNVMYWYQQKSSQAPKLLFHYYDKDFNNEADTPDNFQSRRPNTSFCFLDIRSPGLGDTAMYLCATSRDRSSPLHFGNGTRLTVT.

The chain joins TRBV7-9 to TRBJ1-2; D is unresolved. Trimming stripped 5 bases from V and 3 bases from J, with 10 bases between. CDR1 SEHNR and CDR2 FQNEAQ come from the germline V gene (reference sequence). The CDR3 is 13 amino acids. In DNA, the CDR3 is TGTGCCAGCAGCGCCACGAGTCACTATGGCTACACCTTC. Translating it yields CASSATSHYGYTF.

This clonotype was detected ten times or more. J is TRBJ2-7 and V is TRBV5-1, with D possibly TRBD1 on 5 matching bases. Germline V gene sequence: CDR1 SGHRS, CDR2 YFSETQ. Trimming shortened V by 2 bases and J by 7 bases, and 7 bases separated the two germline ends. The CDR3 length is 11 residues. CDR3 sequence: CASSLQDEQYV. The CDR3 DNA reads as TGCGCCAGCAGCTTACAGGATGAGCAGTACGTC.

Many counts were recorded for this clonotype. The chain is built from TRBV7-2 and TRBJ1-4; TRBD1 agrees at 7 bases. The CDR3 sequence is 14 residues long. Per germline, CDR1 SGHTA and CDR2 FQGNSA. The V gene end was trimmed by 2 bases and the J gene end by 7 bases; junction bases not matched to a gene: 4. The CDR3 DNA is TGTGCCAGCAGCTTACGACAGGGCGTTGAAAAACTGTTTTTT. This codes for CASSLRQGVEKLFF.

This clonotype was observed a few times. The rearrangement links TRBV21-1 to TRBJ1-4; TRBD1, the D gene given by the table, was not confirmed from the DNA. TRBV21-1 is a pseudogene segment. The CDR3 is 14 amino acids. The CDR3 DNA is TGTGCCAGCAGCAATCGGGCAGGGAATGAAAAACTGTTTTTT. Protein product: CASSNRAGNEKLFF.

In this sample, this clonotype turned up a few times. The chain joins TRBV7-9 to TRBJ2-7, with 7 bases lining up with TRBD1. Germline trimming cut 4 bases from V and 3 bases from J; bases unmatched to any gene: 6. The germline V gene encodes CDR1 SEHNR and CDR2 FQNEAQ (reference sequence). The CDR3 is made up of 14 amino acids. The CDR3 is CASSSPQGDYEQYF. The CDR3 DNA sequence: TGTGCCAGCAGCTCCCCCCAGGGGGACTACGAGCAGTACTTC.

This clonotype was detected only a few times. V gene TRBV7-2 combines with J gene TRBJ1-5; weak D call: TRBD1 (5 bases). V lost 3 bases and J lost 0, with 9 bases in between. CDR3 length: 15 residues. The V gene's germline CDR1 is SGHTA and CDR2 FQGNSA. CDR3 nucleotides: TGTGCCAGCAGCTTGACAGACGGTAGCAATCAGCCCCAGCATTTT. It translates to CASSLTDGSNQPQHF.

This clonotype has at least ten counts. CDR3 region: CSATSGLGTGELFF. CDR3 bases: TGCAGTGCCACTAGCGGGTTGGGCACCGGGGAGCTGTTTTTT. The rearrangement uses TRBV20-1 and TRBJ2-2; 9 positions match TRBD2. Trimming took 6 bases from V and 4 from J; bases not matched to a gene: 6. Germline V gene sequence: CDR1 DFQATT, CDR2 SNEGSKA (reference sequence). This CDR3 is 14 amino acids long.

The chain couples TRBV4-3 to TRBJ2-7, with 7 nucleotides matching TRBD1. The CDR3 is 15 amino acids. Germline V gene data show CDR1 as LGHNA and CDR2 as YSLEER. V lost 0 bases and J lost 1; bases outside the gene matches: 3. The CDR3 here is CASSQDQTGSYEQYF. Written as DNA, the CDR3 is TGCGCCAGCAGCCAAGATCAGACAGGGTCCTACGAGCAGTACTTC.

At least ten counts were recorded for this clonotype. This rearrangement joins TRBV20-1 to TRBJ2-7; the match to TRBD1 covers 8 bases. The V gene's germline CDR1 is DFQATT and CDR2 SNEGSKA (reference sequence). The CDR3 extends over 13 amino acids. The V segment lost 5 bases and the J segment 4 bases; nucleotides outside the gene matches: 7. The chain's CDR3 is CSALRGLEYEQYV. In DNA, the CDR3 is TGCAGTGCTCTCAGGGGGCTTGAGTACGAGCAGTACGTC.

This clonotype has ten or more counts. This chain links TRBV29-1 with TRBJ1-4; no reliable D call. The CDR3 covers 14 residues. Germline values: CDR1 SQVTM, CDR2 ANQGSEA. The germline V and J ends were trimmed by 4 bases and 3 bases, with 12 bases remaining between them. CDR3 DNA: TGCAGCGTTGCGCTGGACGGGGCTAATGAAAAACTGTTTTTT. Translating it yields CSVALDGANEKLFF.

This clonotype was counted between two and nine times. V usage is TRBV24-1 and J usage is TRBJ2-7; no reliable D call. Germline V CDR1 and CDR2: KGHDR, SFDVKD. V lost 7 bases to trimming and J lost 0 bases, with 6 bases between them. CDR3 length: 12 residues. CDR3 loop: CATSSSSYEQYF. The CDR3 DNA reads TGTGCCACCAGCAGCAGCTCCTACGAGCAGTACTTC.

This clonotype was detected many times. The genes are TRBV5-1 and TRBJ1-5; the D is unclear. Deletions cut 0 bases from V and 4 bases from J, with 5 bases between. CDR1 is SGHRS and CDR2 is YFSETQ in the germline V gene. The CDR3 spans 13 residues. As DNA, the CDR3 is TGCGCCAGCAGCTTGGATTGGAATCAGCCCCAGCATTTT. Translated, it gives CASSLDWNQPQHF. Full variable domain (outside the CDR3, taken from reference TRBV5-1 and TRBJ1-5): KAGVTQTPRYLIKTRGQQVTLSCSPISGHRSVSWYQQTPGQGLQFLFEYFSETQRNKGNFPGRFSGRQFSNSRSEMNVSTLELGDSALYLCASSLDWNQPQHFGDGTRLSIL.

V gene TRBV20-1 combines with J gene TRBJ1-2; tentatively, D is TRBD1 (5 bases). Germline CDR1 and CDR2: DFQATT and SNEGSKA (reference sequence). The CDR3 has 14 amino acids. The V and J ends lost 1 base and 8 bases respectively, with 17 bases between them. The CDR3 protein is CSARGREALWGYTF. CDR3 in DNA: TGCAGTGCTAGAGGCAGGGAAGCCCTTTGGGGCTACACCTTC.

This sequence joins TRBV7-2 and TRBJ2-4; D uncertain. V was trimmed by 7 bases and J by 2 bases, leaving 12 bases between them. CDR1 is SGHTA, CDR2 FQGNSA, per germline. There are 14 residues in the CDR3. Here the CDR3 reads CASMQSLTKNIQYF. The CDR3 DNA sequence: TGTGCCAGCATGCAATCTCTTACCAAAAACATTCAGTACTTC.

This sequence joins TRBV5-1 and TRBJ2-2, with D perhaps TRBD1 (6 bases). The CDR3 runs to 17 residues. CDR1 and CDR2 from the germline V gene are SGHRS and YFSETQ. Trimming left V 4 bases short and J 1 base short, with 17 bases between. The CDR3 region is CASSLLTGTLNTGELFF. CDR3 DNA: TGCGCCAGCAGCCTCCTTACCGGGACACTGAACACCGGGGAGCTGTTTTTT.